This passage covers 21 T cell receptor beta chains from one sample sequenced in a study of blood T cell repertoires in COVID-19. The repertoire was sequenced with immunoSEQ multiplex PCR; TCRdb's copy has only in-frame clones and lacks some. The sample lists fewer than 200,000 clones, approximately 85% occurring once. Source material: peripheral blood. These receptor sequences come from a woman in her fifties or sixties with acute or convalescent COVID-19.

This clone was counted only a few times. The chain is built from TRBV4-1 and TRBJ1-4, with 7 positions matching TRBD1. Germline V gene lookup returns CDR1 MGHRA and CDR2 YSYEKL. CDR3 length: 17 amino acids. The V segment lost 0 bases and the J segment 8 bases; nucleotides outside the gene matches: 12. The CDR3 DNA reads as TGCGCCAGCAGCCAAGATACCGGGGTAGGGGGCCGGGAAAAACTGTTTTTT. Protein: CASSQDTGVGGREKLFF.

The genes are TRBV5-1 and TRBJ2-2; 8 bases match TRBD1. The germline V gene has CDR1 SGHRS and CDR2 YFSETQ. The CDR3 spans 16 residues. Unmatched junction bases numbered 12, after V lost 6 bases and J lost 5 bases. As DNA, the CDR3 is TGCGCCAGCAACGACCAAGGACAGGGCGGAACCGGGGAGCTGTTTTTT. This gives the protein CASNDQGQGGTGELFF. Looking up the rest from reference TRBV5-1 and TRBJ2-2 gives the full variable domain: KAGVTQTPRYLIKTRGQQVTLSCSPISGHRSVSWYQQTPGQGLQFLFEYFSETQRNKGNFPGRFSGRQFSNSRSEMNVSTLELGDSALYLCASNDQGQGGTGELFFGEGSRLTVL.

With respect to this clone: One end of the junction does not line up with germline, which may come from a read error. This rearrangement joins TRBV2 to TRBJ1-2; maybe TRBD1 (5 bases). Germline loops: CDR1 SNHLY, CDR2 FYNNEI. The CDR3 has 18 amino acids. Here the CDR3 DNA reads TGTGCTAGCAGTGAACAAATAACAGGACCCAATACTAACTATGGCTACACCTTC. As protein: CASSEQITGPNTNYGYTF.

This sequence joins TRBV3-1 (or the pseudogene TRBV3-2) and TRBJ1-1; 8 positions agree with TRBD1. CDR1 is LGHDT, CDR2 YNNKEL, per germline (reference sequence). The CDR3 is 14 amino acids. Trimming at V came to 7 bases and at J to 2 bases, leaving 6 bases not matched to a gene. CDR3 region: CASTPGQGNTEAFF. DNA for the CDR3: TGTGCCAGCACCCCTGGACAGGGAAACACTGAAGCTTTCTTT.

This chain connects TRBV19 to TRBJ2-3; TRBD1 matches 7 bases. This CDR3 contains 16 residues. With V trimmed by 7 bases and J by 1 base, 11 bases remained unmatched. CDR1 LNHDA and CDR2 SQIVND come from the germline V gene (reference sequence). CDR3 DNA: TGTGCCAGTACCGTGAGGGGGCCCCGAGGCACAGATACGCAGTATTTT. Encoded protein: CASTVRGPRGTDTQYF.

The CDR3 sequence is CASSSLSSYNEQFF. The CDR3 DNA is TGTGCCAGCAGTTCCTTGTCGTCCTACAATGAGCAGTTCTTC. V is TRBV28 and J is TRBJ2-1; D gene uncertain. V lost 4 bases to trimming and J lost 1 base, with 8 bases between them. The CDR3 spans 14 residues. The V gene's germline CDR1 is MDHEN and CDR2 SYDVKM.

The rearrangement uses TRBV6-2 or TRBV6-3 and TRBJ2-2; D is perhaps TRBD2 (6 bases). The CDR3 extends over 15 amino acids. V dropped 6 bases and J dropped 7 bases, with 18 bases sitting between them. The germline V gene encodes CDR1 MNHEY and CDR2 SVGEGT. The CDR3: CASSLPAGSNGELFF. The CDR3, as DNA: TGTGCCAGCAGCCTTCCTGCGGGGAGTAACGGGGAGCTGTTTTTT.

V and J are TRBV28 and TRBJ2-7; 8 nucleotides agree with TRBD1. The trim removed 4 bases at V and 3 bases at J, leaving 11 bases unmatched. This CDR3 spans 16 amino acids. Germline V gene lookup returns CDR1 MDHEN and CDR2 SYDVKM. DNA for the CDR3: TGTGCCAGCAGTTCCTCAGGACAGGGTAGCAACTACGAGCAGTACTTC. Translated, it gives CASSSSGQGSNYEQYF.

This chain links TRBV5-1 with TRBJ2-5, with D possibly matching TRBD1 (5 bases). CDR3 length: 14 residues. From germline, CDR1 is SGHRS and CDR2 YFSETQ. Trimming shortened V by 0 bases and J by 2 bases, and 8 bases separated the two germline ends. The CDR3 DNA reads as TGCGCCAGCAGCTTGGACAGGACACAAGAGACCCAGTACTTC. Protein product: CASSLDRTQETQYF.

The CDR3 spells CASSLKGTGVETQYF. CDR3 nucleotide sequence: TGTGCCAGCAGCTTAAAGGGGACAGGGGTAGAGACCCAGTACTTC. The J gene is TRBJ2-5, the V gene TRBV7-3; 10 nucleotides line up with TRBD1. The CDR3 spans 15 residues. J gave up 4 bases and V 1 base, and 3 bases lay outside the gene matches. Germline CDR1 and CDR2: SGHTA and FQGTGA.

This chain uses TRBV2 with TRBJ2-1; 9 bases fit TRBD2. Looked up from germline, CDR1 is SNHLY and CDR2 is FYNNEI. Unmatched junction bases numbered 12, after V lost 6 bases and J lost 9 bases. CDR3 length: 15 residues. CDR3 loop: CASSEAGGPVIEQFF. The CDR3 coding sequence is TGTGCCAGCAGCGAGGCGGGAGGGCCCGTGATTGAGCAGTTCTTC.

This clone has just one count. This chain connects TRBV5-1 to TRBJ2-6, with D tentatively TRBD1 (5 bases). Germline V gene sequence: CDR1 SGHRS, CDR2 YFSETQ. The CDR3 extends over 16 amino acids. V shed 6 bases and J shed 5 bases, with 18 bases lying between them. The CDR3 loop reads CASMEGAPPRANVLTF. The CDR3 nucleotides are TGCGCCAGCATGGAAGGGGCCCCCCCCCGGGCCAACGTCCTGACTTTC.

This rearrangement joins TRBV3-1 (or the pseudogene TRBV3-2) to TRBJ2-1, with D tentatively TRBD2 (6 bases). The CDR3 has 14 amino acids. Germline assignment: CDR1 LGHDT and CDR2 YNNKEL (reference sequence). Trimming left V 4 bases short and J 7 bases short, with 14 bases between. The CDR3 is CASSLGLARNEQFF. The CDR3 DNA reads as TGTGCCAGCAGCCTGGGACTTGCCCGGAATGAGCAGTTCTTC.

The count of this clone is one. The V call is TRBV2, the J call TRBJ1-2; 7 bases align to TRBD1. V trimming: 6 bases; J trimming: 4 bases; junction bases outside the gene matches: 11. CDR3 length: 15 amino acids. The germline V gene has CDR1 SNHLY and CDR2 FYNNEI. The CDR3 loop reads CASRAPDRTIYGYTF. The CDR3 nucleotides read TGTGCCAGCAGGGCTCCGGACAGGACTATCTATGGCTACACCTTC.

This sequence joins TRBV19 and TRBJ2-3, with 15 positions matching TRBD2. After removal of 8 bases from V and 4 bases from J, the junction contained 7 bases not matched to a gene. Looked up from germline, CDR1 is LNHDA and CDR2 is SQIVND (reference sequence). The CDR3 spans 16 residues. CDR3: CASRTSGRARADTQYF. The DNA of the CDR3 is TGTGCCAGTCGGACTAGCGGGAGGGCCAGGGCAGATACGCAGTATTTT.

The chain is built from TRBV7-3 and TRBJ2-1, with 13 positions matching TRBD2. The CDR3 consists of 17 residues. After removal of 5 bases from V and 9 bases from J, the junction contained 13 bases not matched to a gene. The germline V gene has CDR1 SGHTA and CDR2 FQGTGA. CDR3: CASSPQPGLAGRGEQFF. DNA of the CDR3: TGTGCCAGCAGCCCTCAACCGGGACTAGCGGGGAGGGGTGAGCAGTTCTTC.

This chain joins TRBV29-1 and TRBJ1-2, with 9 bases that match TRBD1. The CDR3 sequence is 13 residues long. CDR1 is SQVTM, CDR2 ANQGSEA, per germline. After removal of 6 bases from V and 4 bases from J, the junction contained 6 bases not matched to a gene. CDR3 DNA: TGCAGCGTCGGACCGGGACAGGGCTATGGCTACACCTTC. It specifies CSVGPGQGYGYTF.

V is TRBV14 and J is TRBJ2-2, with 9 bases identical to TRBD2. Looked up from germline, CDR1 is SGHDN and CDR2 is FVKESK. The CDR3 spans 15 residues. V was clipped by 4 bases and J by 0 bases; unmatched bases: 0. CDR3 coding DNA: TGTGCCAGCAGCCCTAGCGGGACGAACACCGGGGAGCTGTTTTTT. Translated, it gives CASSPSGTNTGELFF.

A single count supports this clone. V gene TRBV29-1 combines with J gene TRBJ1-6; D perhaps matches TRBD1 (6 bases). CDR1 is SQVTM and CDR2 is ANQGSEA in the germline V gene. The CDR3 spans 13 residues. V lost 4 bases and J 9 bases, leaving 13 bases between the germline ends. This CDR3 reads CSVARARGSPLHF. Here the CDR3 DNA reads TGCAGCGTTGCCAGGGCCAGGGGTTCACCCCTCCACTTT.

This clone was seen more than once but under ten times. This rearrangement joins TRBV6-5 to TRBJ1-2, with a possible D match to TRBD1 (6 bases). Germline V gene sequence: CDR1 MNHEY, CDR2 SVGAGI. The CDR3 length is 14 residues. Trimming pared 7 bases from V and 8 bases from J, leaving 20 bases between. The CDR3 DNA follows: TGTGCCAGCAATATCAATCACAGGGAGTCCGGCTACACCTTC. Translated: CASNINHRESGYTF.

The chain carries TRBV20-1 and TRBJ1-2; no clear D. Looked up from germline, CDR1 is DFQATT and CDR2 is SNEGSKA (reference sequence). This CDR3 region has 11 residues. The ends were cut back, 3 bases at V and 7 bases at J, with 9 bases in the middle. The CDR3 is CSASLSPGYTF. CDR3 nucleotides: TGCAGTGCTAGCCTAAGCCCTGGCTACACCTTC.